The rows below give T cell receptor beta chains drawn from one sample of a study of OX40 agonist ivuxolimab in advanced cancers. The data were produced by immunoSEQ multiplex PCR, yet TCRdb's version contains in-frame clones alone and is incomplete. The data contain 32,000 or so clones, 81% of them seen just once; the ten biggest clones take up around a fifth. The specimen was CD4+ or CD8+ T cells sorted from blood, collected in a trial of the OX40 agonist ivuxolimab. Receptor source: an adult with an advanced solid tumor such as melanoma, head and neck, liver or kidney cancer. CDR3s include the opening cysteine and the closing phenylalanine or tryptophan. D genes are given only for firm matches. The size field is filled for only some rows; it gives once, few, many or a size class.

CSVDAYWTSGGEETQYF,TGCAGCGTTGACGCCTACTGGACTAGCGGGGGCGAAGAGACCCAATACTTC,TRBV29-1,17,-,TRBJ2-5,TRBD2
CASSRNNYGYTF,TGTGCCAGCAGCCGTAATAACTATGGCTACACCTTC,TRBV7-9,12,-,TRBJ1-2,-
CASSSRTSWSSYNEQFF,TGTGCCAGTAGTTCCCGGACTAGCTGGAGCTCCTACAATGAGCAGTTCTTC,TRBV19,17,-,TRBJ2-1,TRBD2
CSVVTPARQFF,TGCAGCGTTGTGACTCCGGCAAGGCAGTTCTTC,TRBV29-1,11,-,TRBJ2-1,-
CASSHAQVVSGNTIYF,TGCGCCAGCAGCCACGCTCAAGTGGTATCAGGGAACACCATATATTTT,TRBV4-1,16,-,TRBJ1-3,-
CASSSPATGENYEQYF,TGTGCCAGCAGTTCTCCTGCGACAGGGGAAAACTACGAGCAGTACTTC,TRBV28,16,-,TRBJ2-7,TRBD1
CATQNPYSSYNEQFF,TGTGCCACCCAAAACCCCTATAGCTCCTACAATGAGCAGTTCTTC,TRBV7-2,15,-,TRBJ2-1,-
CASRALSYEQYF,TGTGCCAGCCGAGCCCTCTCCTACGAGCAGTACTTC,TRBV28,12,-,TRBJ2-7,-
CASSLVEVWYEQFF,TGTGCCAGCAGCTTAGTGGAAGTCTGGTATGAGCAGTTCTTC,TRBV7-9,14,-,TRBJ2-1,-
CASSLIQAPVYGYTF,TGTGCCAGCAGCCTAATACAGGCTCCTGTCTATGGCTACACCTTC,TRBV5-6,15,-,TRBJ1-2,-
CASSPGGVNNSPLHF,TGCGCCAGCAGCCCGGGGGGGGTAAATAATTCACCCCTCCACTTT,TRBV5-1,15,-,TRBJ1-6,-
CASSLVTAAYEQYF,TGCGCCAGCAGCTTGGTAACAGCCGCCTACGAGCAGTACTTC,TRBV5-1,14,-,TRBJ2-7,-
CASRRDSQETQYF,TGTGCCAGCAGACGTGACAGCCAAGAGACCCAGTACTTC,TRBV6-6,13,few,TRBJ2-5,-
CASSYATGRGEAFF,TGTGCCAGCAGTTACGCGACAGGGAGGGGTGAAGCTTTCTTT,TRBV6-6,14,once,TRBJ1-1,TRBD1
CASSNDRGQNSPLHF,TGTGCCAGCAGTAACGACAGGGGGCAGAATTCACCCCTCCACTTT,TRBV6-1,15,few,TRBJ1-6,TRBD1
CASSPTESAANEKLFF,TGTGCCAGCAGCCCAACCGAAAGCGCGGCTAATGAAAAACTGTTTTTT,TRBV9,16,-,TRBJ1-4,-
CAGSYQKGMRAYEQYF,TGTGCCGGCAGTTATCAAAAGGGGATGAGGGCCTACGAGCAGTACTTC,TRBV6-5,16,-,TRBJ2-7,-